This TCR beta chain was captured in a study of patients and donors after allogeneic stem cell transplantation. This clonotype was seen a few times. TCRdb called the RT-PCR reads again in MiXCR, with one record for every CDR3 protein. The sample includes around 170,000 distinct CDR3 sequences, about 24% seen only once; the top ten take 25% to 30%. V lost 0 bases and J 7 bases, leaving 15 bases between the germline ends. The CDR3 has 16 residues. Per the germline V gene, CDR1 is LGHNA and CDR2 is YSLEER. The genes are TRBV4-3 and TRBJ1-4; D may be TRBD1 (5 bases). This sequence was found in a human donor who was either an allogeneic HSCT recipient or a stem cell or donor lymphocyte infusion donor (not recorded which). It is not recorded whose cells these are; they may come from a transplant donor. Sequenced material: blood, either unsorted or a sorted T cell fraction (not recorded which). The CDR3 nucleotides are TGCGCCAGCAGCCAAGATATTGGGGCTAGGGGTGAAAAACTGTTTTTT. It codes for CASSQDIGARGEKLFF.